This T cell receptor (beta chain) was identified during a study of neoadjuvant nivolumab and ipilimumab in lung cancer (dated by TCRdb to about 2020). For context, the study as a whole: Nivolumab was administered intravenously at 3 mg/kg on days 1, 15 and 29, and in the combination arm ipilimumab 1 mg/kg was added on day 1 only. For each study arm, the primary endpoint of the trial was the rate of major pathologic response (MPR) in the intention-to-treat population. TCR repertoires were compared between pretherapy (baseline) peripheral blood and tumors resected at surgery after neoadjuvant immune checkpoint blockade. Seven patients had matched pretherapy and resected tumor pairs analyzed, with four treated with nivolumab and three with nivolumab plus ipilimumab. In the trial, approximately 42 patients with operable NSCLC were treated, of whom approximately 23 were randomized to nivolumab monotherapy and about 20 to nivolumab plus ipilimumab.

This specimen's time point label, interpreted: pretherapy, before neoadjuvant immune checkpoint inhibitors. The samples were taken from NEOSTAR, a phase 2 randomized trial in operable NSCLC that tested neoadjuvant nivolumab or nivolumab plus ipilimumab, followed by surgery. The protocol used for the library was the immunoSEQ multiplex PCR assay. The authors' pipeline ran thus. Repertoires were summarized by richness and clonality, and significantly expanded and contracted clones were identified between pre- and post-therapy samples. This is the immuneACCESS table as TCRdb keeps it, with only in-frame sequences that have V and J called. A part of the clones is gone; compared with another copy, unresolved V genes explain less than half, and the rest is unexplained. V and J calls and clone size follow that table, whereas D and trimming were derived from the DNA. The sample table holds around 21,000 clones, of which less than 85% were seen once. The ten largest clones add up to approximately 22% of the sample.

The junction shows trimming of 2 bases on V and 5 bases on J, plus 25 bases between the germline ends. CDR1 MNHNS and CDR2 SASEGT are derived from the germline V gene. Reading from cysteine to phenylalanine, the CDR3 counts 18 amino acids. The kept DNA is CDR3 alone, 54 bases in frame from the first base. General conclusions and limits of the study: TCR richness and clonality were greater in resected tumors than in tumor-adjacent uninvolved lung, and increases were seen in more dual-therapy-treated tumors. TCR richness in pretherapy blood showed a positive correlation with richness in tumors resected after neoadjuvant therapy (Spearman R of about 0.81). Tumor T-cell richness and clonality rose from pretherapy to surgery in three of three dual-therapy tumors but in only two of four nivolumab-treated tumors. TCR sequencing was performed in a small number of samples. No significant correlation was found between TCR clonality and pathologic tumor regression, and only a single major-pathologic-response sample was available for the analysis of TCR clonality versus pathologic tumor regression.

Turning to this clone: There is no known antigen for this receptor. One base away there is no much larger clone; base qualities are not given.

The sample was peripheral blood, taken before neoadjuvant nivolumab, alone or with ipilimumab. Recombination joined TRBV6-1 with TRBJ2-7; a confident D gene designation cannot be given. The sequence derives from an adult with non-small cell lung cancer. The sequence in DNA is TGTGCCAGCAGTGAATCACCCGCCCCCGGGCCCAGTTCCCACGAGCAGTACTTC. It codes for CASSESPAPGPSSHEQYF.